The 14 T cell receptor beta chains below were found in one sample sequenced in a study of T cell repertoires in ileal Crohn's disease. The time point: inflamed ileum from the surgical specimen. Clones were sequenced by immunoSEQ multiplex PCR, and TCRdb holds only the in-frame ones, with some missing. The sample holds under 4,000 clones, over 90% seen once. Sequencing was done on a sample of ileal tissue. The receptors originated from an adult with Crohn's disease.

The chain recombines TRBV5-1 with TRBJ2-7; no definite D call. The V and J ends lost 3 bases and 4 bases respectively, with 8 bases between them. Germline V gene lookup returns CDR1 SGHRS and CDR2 YFSETQ. The CDR3 runs to 12 residues. CDR3 region: CASSSWAYEQYF. In DNA, the CDR3 is TGCGCCAGCAGCTCGTGGGCGTACGAGCAGTACTTC.

The chain employs TRBV27 and TRBJ1-1; D not resolved. The germline gives CDR1 MNHEY, CDR2 SMNVEV (reference sequence). Trimming removed 8 bases from V and 3 bases from J, with 16 bases in between. The CDR3 has 14 amino acids. In DNA form, the CDR3 reads TGTGCCAGCGGGCGGTGGGCCCTGGACACTGAAGCTTTCTTT. It is translated as CASGRWALDTEAFF.

This chain uses TRBV21-1 with TRBJ2-7; the listed D gene, TRBD1, was not tested against the DNA. TRBV21-1 is noted as a pseudogene. The CDR3 length is 16 residues. In nucleotides, the CDR3 is TGTGCCAGCAGCAACGTTGGGACAGAGTCGTACTACGAGCAGTACTTC. This translates into CASSNVGTESYYEQYF.

V usage is TRBV6-1 and J usage is TRBJ1-2, with TRBD1 matching over 11 bases. The V segment lost 5 bases and the J segment 2 bases; nucleotides outside the gene matches: 4. The CDR3 spans 15 residues. CDR1 and CDR2 from the germline V gene are MNHNS and SASEGT. The CDR3 sequence: CASSSRDRGNYGYTF. In DNA form, the CDR3 reads TGTGCCAGCAGTTCCCGGGACAGGGGGAACTATGGCTACACCTTC.

The chain links TRBV5-1 to TRBJ2-2, with a tentative D call TRBD2 (5 bases). The CDR3 has 14 amino acids. Between the trimmed V and J ends, which lost 0 bases and 5 bases, there was a span of 8 bases. Germline V gene sequence: CDR1 SGHRS, CDR2 YFSETQ. The CDR3 spells CASSLVEVTGELFF. Here the CDR3 DNA reads TGCGCCAGCAGCTTGGTGGAGGTAACCGGGGAGCTGTTTTTT.

V is TRBV5-8 and J is TRBJ1-2; no firm D call. The length of the CDR3 is 13 residues. Germline V gene data show CDR1 as SGHTS and CDR2 as YDEGEE. The V end lost 0 bases, the J end lost 4 bases, and 7 bases lay between the germline ends. CDR3 DNA sequence: TGTGCCAGCAGCTTGGGCGCGAGCTATGGCTACACCTTC. Amino acid sequence: CASSLGASYGYTF.

The rearrangement uses TRBV4-1 and TRBJ1-1; weak D call: TRBD1 (5 bases). V was cut by 3 bases and J by 3 bases, with 14 bases left in between. The CDR3 has 15 amino acids. Germline V gene lookup returns CDR1 MGHRA and CDR2 YSYEKL. The CDR3 DNA sequence: TGCGCCAGCAGCCAGCGTTTAGGGGAAGACACTGAAGCTTTCTTT. Protein sequence: CASSQRLGEDTEAFF.

The chain couples TRBV4-3 to TRBJ2-7; 7 bases line up with TRBD2. J lost 0 bases, V lost 1 base, and 3 bases had no gene match. The length of the CDR3 is 15 residues. Germline CDR1 LGHNA, CDR2 YSLEER. CDR3 protein: CASSQGLAGSYEQYF. DNA for the CDR3: TGCGCCAGCAGCCAAGGACTAGCAGGCTCCTACGAGCAGTACTTC.

J is TRBJ1-2 and V is TRBV27, with D hard to call. The CDR3 covers 11 residues. Trimming shortened V by 7 bases and J by 7 bases, and 10 bases separated the two germline ends. Per germline, CDR1 MNHEY and CDR2 SMNVEV (reference sequence). The CDR3 region has the DNA TGTGCCAGCAACCGCTCACTTGGCTACACCTTC. Its translation is CASNRSLGYTF.

For the CDR3, the DNA is TGTGCCAGCAGTGAAGCAGTTTCGCAGTATTTT. Amino acids: CASSEAVSQYF. The genes are TRBV6-1 and TRBJ2-3; D not resolved. The ends were cut back, 0 bases at V and 10 bases at J, with 5 bases in the middle. The CDR3 extends over 11 amino acids. Per germline, CDR1 MNHNS and CDR2 SASEGT.

This clone was detected a few times. The same CDR3 can be traced to other DNA sequences in this sample. V and J are TRBV7-9 and TRBJ1-1, with D possibly TRBD1 on 5 matching bases. The CDR3 spans 13 residues. Trimming removed 1 base from V and 7 bases from J, with 10 bases in between. CDR1 and CDR2 (germline): SEHNR, FQNEAQ (reference sequence). In DNA, the CDR3 is TGTGCCAGCAGCTTAGGGGGGATGGGTGAAGCTTTCTTT. Amino acid sequence: CASSLGGMGEAFF.

The chain recombines TRBV30 with TRBJ2-5; 11 bases agree with TRBD2. Looked up from germline, CDR1 is GTSNPN and CDR2 is SVGIG (reference sequence). Germline trimming cut 4 bases from V and 3 bases from J; bases unmatched to any gene: 13. This CDR3 comprises 17 residues. The DNA for the CDR3 is TGTGCCTGGACTAGCGGGAGGTACTTGGTGAGTGAAGAGACCCAGTACTTC. It yields the protein CAWTSGRYLVSEETQYF.

V and J are TRBV4-3 and TRBJ1-2; 10 bases are a match to TRBD1. This CDR3 is 14 amino acids long. The V gene end was trimmed by 5 bases and the J gene end by 9 bases; junction bases not matched to a gene: 9. CDR1 and CDR2 from the germline V gene are LGHNA and YSLEER. The CDR3: CASSFLRDRGSYTF. The CDR3 DNA follows: TGCGCCAGCAGCTTCCTCCGGGACAGGGGTAGCTACACCTTC.

The chain employs TRBV28 and TRBJ1-2; D not resolved. Per the germline V gene, CDR1 is MDHEN and CDR2 is SYDVKM. V lost 6 bases, J lost 5 bases, and 16 bases lay in between. The CDR3 is made up of 14 amino acids. The DNA of the CDR3 is TGTGCCAGCAGCCTCGTACGGCCGTATTATGGCTACACCTTC. Translated: CASSLVRPYYGYTF.